A single sample is the source of the 19 T cell receptor beta chains below, sequenced in a study of Graves' ophthalmopathy and Graves' hyperthyroidism. Amplified TCR beta CDR3 regions were obtained using RNA transcripts as template. The first round was an RT-PCR with HTBI primers, and the second round was a multiplex PCR. TCRdb reprocessed the multiplex PCR reads via MiXCR and lists one record per CDR3 protein. The sample has around 600,000 distinct CDR3 sequences, over 40% seen once. What was sequenced was peripheral blood. The origin of the receptors is an adult man with Graves' ophthalmopathy.

This clonotype showed up many times. The chain employs TRBV10-3 and TRBJ1-2, with 7 bases aligning to TRBD1. The V and J ends lost 0 bases and 4 bases, in that order; junction bases with no gene match: 8. CDR1 is ENHRY, CDR2 SYGVKD, per germline. The CDR3 spans 16 residues. The CDR3 is CAISESITGQSYGYTF. CDR3 nucleotides: TGTGCCATCAGTGAGTCGATTACGGGACAGAGCTATGGCTACACCTTC.

With regard to this clonotype: It may be a read error: a sequence one base away is much more abundant. The rearrangement joins TRBV20-1 to TRBJ1-2; D unclear. This CDR3 is built from 12 residues. Germline CDR1 DFQATT, CDR2 SNEGSKA (reference sequence). The CDR3 sequence is CSARDGIYRYTF. In DNA form, the CDR3 reads TGCAGTGCTAGGGACGGTATCTATCGCTACACCTTC.

This clonotype has a single count. This rearrangement joins TRBV19 to TRBJ1-1, with D tentatively TRBD1 (6 bases). Trimming shortened V by 7 bases and J by 5 bases, and 20 bases separated the two germline ends. CDR3 length equals 15 residues. The germline V gene has CDR1 LNHDA and CDR2 SQIVND (reference sequence). DNA of the CDR3: TGTGCCAGTAATCTCAAGGACAGACTGGGAACTGAAGCTTTCTTT. It translates to CASNLKDRLGTEAFF.

In the case of this clonotype: A much bigger clone sits one base away, suggesting this may be a read error. This chain connects TRBV12-3 or TRBV12-4 to TRBJ2-5; 7 bases line up with TRBD1. CDR3 length: 15 amino acids. The CDR3 loop reads CASSLSNRGQGTQYF. The CDR3 DNA reads TGTGCCAGCAGTTTATCTAACAGGGGTCAAGGGACCCAGTACTTC.

This clonotype was seen many times. The rearrangement links TRBV2 to TRBJ1-1; D may be TRBD1 (6 bases). V dropped 7 bases and J dropped 0 bases, with 12 bases sitting between them. The CDR3 is 14 residues long. CDR1 and CDR2 from the germline V gene are SNHLY and FYNNEI. In nucleotides, the CDR3 is TGTGCCAGCAATCAACAGGGCTTGAACACTGAAGCTTTCTTT. Translation: CASNQQGLNTEAFF.

This sequence joins TRBV19 and TRBJ2-5, with 9 nucleotides matching TRBD2. The CDR3 length is 16 residues. Germline V gene sequence: CDR1 LNHDA, CDR2 SQIVND (reference sequence). V shed 9 bases and J 4 bases; nucleotides not matched to a gene: 15. The CDR3 sequence: CASSPPTIAGVETQYF. The DNA for the CDR3 is TGTGCCAGCAGTCCCCCCACGATAGCGGGGGTAGAGACCCAGTACTTC.

With respect to this clonotype: Since a much larger clone is just one base distant, this may be a read error. The J gene is TRBJ2-2, the V gene TRBV10-1; D perhaps matches TRBD2 (6 bases). Germline loops: CDR1 WNHNN, CDR2 SYGVQD (reference sequence). CDR3 size: 16 residues. The CDR3 DNA follows: TGCGCCAGCAGTGAGGCCAGGGCCTTGAACACCGGGGGGCTGTTTTTT. Its protein is CASSEARALNTGGLFF.

This clonotype has at least ten counts. The chain is built from TRBV20-1 and TRBJ1-2; the D is unclear. Per germline, CDR1 DFQATT and CDR2 SNEGSKA (reference sequence). V shed 0 bases and J shed 4 bases, with 12 bases lying between them. The CDR3 has 14 residues. DNA for the CDR3: TGCAGTGCTAGAGAGGATAAGGGTAGCTATGGCTACACCTTC. It is translated as CSAREDKGSYGYTF.

This clonotype was observed a few times. The chain links TRBV11-2 to TRBJ2-5, with TRBD2 identical over 9 bases. V lost 4 bases to trimming and J lost 1 base; unmatched junction nucleotides: 10. CDR1 is SGHAT and CDR2 is FQNNGV in the germline V gene. The CDR3 is 17 amino acids. DNA of the CDR3: TGTGCCAGCAGCTCATTCCGAGGCGGGGGGGCCCAAGAGACCCAGTACTTC. It is translated as CASSSFRGGGAQETQYF. Filled out from reference TRBV11-2 and TRBJ2-5, the complete variable domain reads EAGVAQSPRYKIIEKRQSVAFWCNPISGHATLYWYQQILGQGPKLLIQFQNNGVVDDSQLPKDRFSAERLKGVDSTLKIQPAKLEDSAVYLCASSSFRGGGAQETQYFGPGTRLLVL.

This clonotype was seen only once. Given a much more abundant clone one base away, this may be a read error. The chain recombines TRBV20-1 with TRBJ2-7; 8 bases align to TRBD2. The J segment lost 11 bases and the V segment lost 3 bases, leaving 9 bases of the junction unmatched. Germline CDR1 and CDR2: DFQATT and SNEGSKA (reference sequence). This CDR3 is built from 12 residues. For the CDR3, the DNA is TGCAGTGCTAGCGGGTCGCGGGGGGAGAAGTACTTC. This sequence encodes CSASGSRGEKYF.

This clonotype has ten or more counts. This sequence joins TRBV7-8 and TRBJ2-7; D is unresolved. The CDR3 is made up of 12 amino acids. Germline V lookup: CDR1 SGHVS, CDR2 FQNEAQ. The V end was cut by 1 base, the J end by 7 bases, with 8 bases between. In DNA, the CDR3 is TGTGCCAGCAGCTTAGTCTTGGGAGAGCAGTACTTC. As protein: CASSLVLGEQYF. The entire variable domain, with the rest obtained from reference TRBV7-8 and TRBJ2-7, is as follows: GAGVSQSPRYKVAKRGQDVALRCDPISGHVSLFWYQQALGQGPEFLTYFQNEAQLDKSGLPSDRFFAERPEGSVSTLKIQRTQQEDSAVYLCASSLVLGEQYFGPGTRLTVT.

The sample holds a few counts of this clonotype. The chain couples TRBV27 to TRBJ1-6; 8 bases are shared with TRBD1. This CDR3 has 15 residues. The V and J ends lost 7 bases and 7 bases, in that order; junction bases with no gene match: 9. In germline, CDR1 is MNHEY, CDR2 SMNVEV (reference sequence). For the CDR3, the DNA is TGTGCCAGCACCAAAATCGACAGGGGAAATTCACCCCTCCACTTT. Translated: CASTKIDRGNSPLHF.

This clonotype appeared many times. The genes are TRBV7-9 and TRBJ2-7, with D perhaps given as TRBD1 or TRBD2 (5 bases each). Germline CDR1 reads SEHNR; CDR2 reads FQNEAQ (reference sequence). V was pared by 5 bases and J by 4 bases, with 18 bases between. CDR3 size: 15 residues. CDR3 residues: CASSQSGTTAYEQYF. The CDR3, as DNA: TGTGCCAGCAGCCAATCCGGGACCACGGCATACGAGCAGTACTTC.

The CDR3 sequence is CSARGSVDRDFYEQYF. Here the CDR3 DNA reads TGCAGTGCTAGAGGCAGCGTCGACAGGGACTTCTACGAGCAGTACTTC. The rearrangement uses TRBV20-1 and TRBJ2-7; weak D call: TRBD1 (7 bases). Germline assignment: CDR1 DFQATT and CDR2 SNEGSKA (reference sequence). CDR3 length equals 16 residues. The V end lost 1 base, the J end lost 3 bases, and 19 bases lay between the germline ends.

V is TRBV10-3 and J is TRBJ1-1; 7 nucleotides line up with TRBD1. The V gene's germline CDR1 is ENHRY and CDR2 SYGVKD. The CDR3 consists of 17 residues. V shed 5 bases, J shed 5 bases, and the junction held 17 bases outside the gene matches. CDR3 protein: CAISYAPKTGRRTEAFF. In nucleotides, the CDR3 is TGTGCCATCAGTTACGCCCCCAAGACAGGGCGTCGGACTGAAGCTTTCTTT.

This clonotype showed up many times. The V gene is TRBV7-9, the J gene TRBJ2-7, with 10 bases lining up with TRBD1. The CDR3 sequence is 14 residues long. The V and J ends lost 5 bases and 5 bases, in that order; junction bases with no gene match: 6. The germline CDR1 and CDR2 sequences are SEHNR and FQNEAQ (reference sequence). The CDR3 loop reads CASSLGTGDHEQYF. CDR3 DNA sequence: TGTGCCAGCAGCCTCGGGACAGGGGACCACGAGCAGTACTTC.

V usage is TRBV16 and J usage is TRBJ2-7; D gene unclear. V was clipped by 8 bases and J by 7 bases, with 24 bases between them. This CDR3 region has 15 residues. From germline, CDR1 is KGHSY and CDR2 FQNENV. CDR3 sequence: CASSPTPGVAWEQYF. As DNA, the CDR3 is TGTGCCAGCTCACCAACCCCTGGAGTAGCTTGGGAGCAGTACTTC.

This CDR3 is CASSLSGSHSREQYF. In DNA, the CDR3 is TGTGCCAGCAGCCTCTCGGGCAGTCACAGTCGCGAGCAGTACTTC. This chain links TRBV9 with TRBJ2-7; no clear D. From germline, CDR1 is SGDLS and CDR2 YYNGEE. The CDR3 consists of 15 residues. V was cut by 4 bases and J by 6 bases, with 20 bases left in between.

This chain connects TRBV10-3 to TRBJ1-1, with D unresolved. Germline CDR1 ENHRY, CDR2 SYGVKD. Trimming took 5 bases from V and 2 from J, leaving 15 bases between them. The CDR3 length is 15 residues. For the CDR3, the DNA is TGTGCCATCAGTACAACCCCACGACATAACACTGAAGCTTTCTTT. It is translated as CAISTTPRHNTEAFF.